Each of the 28 T cell receptor beta chains below was sequenced from the same sample in a study of T cell repertoires in cytomegalovirus infection. One entry per CDR3 protein, called by TCRdb with MiXCR from the reads. The sample lists around 530,000 distinct CDR3 sequences; about 17% were seen once. Sequencing was carried out using CD8+ T cells from PBMCs. These TCRs come from a human donor in good health (CMV status not recorded). Some clones in this sample may be carry-over from other donors' samples.

V and J are TRBV15 and TRBJ2-7; D call uncertain. V shed 4 bases and J shed 3 bases, with 10 bases lying between them. Germline V CDR1 and CDR2: LNHNV, YYDKDF (reference sequence). CDR3 length equals 13 residues. CDR3 DNA: TGTGCCACCAGCACCAGATATGGCTACGAGCAGTACTTC. This sequence encodes CATSTRYGYEQYF. Supplemented by reference TRBV15 and TRBJ2-7, the full variable domain reads DAMVIQNPRYQVTQFGKPVTLSCSQTLNHNVMYWYQQKSSQAPKLLFHYYDKDFNNEADTPDNFQSRRPNTSFCFLDIRSPGLGDTAMYLCATSTRYGYEQYFGPGTRLTVT.

This clonotype showed up many times. The rearrangement links TRBV11-3 to TRBJ2-3; 10 nucleotides match TRBD2. V was clipped by 5 bases and J by 4 bases; unmatched bases: 9. The CDR3 length is 16 residues. From germline, CDR1 is SGHNT and CDR2 YENEEA. The CDR3 nucleotides read TGTGCCAGCAGCCAACCCGAGCGGGGGGGCCCAGATACGCAGTATTTT. It yields the protein CASSQPERGGPDTQYF.

Concerning this clonotype: No conserved phenylalanine or tryptophan ends this CDR3, so it is likely a read error. The DNA is left out, because the CDR3 cannot be placed on it with certainty; the CDR3 is given as TCRdb lists it. The CDR3 protein is CSAHPTTSGYKETKYL. V is TRBV20-1 and J is TRBJ2-5; the table's D call of TRBD2 was not tested on the DNA. Germline-derived CDR1 and CDR2 are DFQATT and SNEGSKA (reference sequence). The CDR3 is 16 amino acids long, termini counted.

Comments on this clonotype: It is likely a read error, because the conserved phenylalanine at the end of the CDR3 is missing. V is TRBV2 and J is TRBJ2-1; D possibly uses TRBD1 or TRBD2 (5 bases each). Trimming took off 8 bases at V and 4 bases at J, with 15 bases between the two ends. Germline V gene lookup returns CDR1 SNHLY and CDR2 FYNNEI. There are 14 residues in the CDR3. The CDR3 region is CASPGRGPYNEQFL. The CDR3 DNA sequence: TGTGCCAGCCCGGGACGGGGCCCGTACAATGAGCAGTTCTTA.

This clonotype has at least ten counts. V usage is TRBV5-5 and J usage is TRBJ1-6; the match to TRBD1 covers 7 bases. This CDR3 spans 15 amino acids. The germline V gene has CDR1 SGHKS and CDR2 YYEKEE (reference sequence). With V trimmed by 5 bases and J by 11 bases, 13 bases remained unmatched. The CDR3 sequence is CASRFGDRKFTPLHF. For the CDR3, the DNA is TGTGCCAGCAGGTTTGGGGACAGAAAATTTACACCCCTCCACTTT.

This clonotype was observed at least ten times. The chain couples TRBV7-9 to TRBJ1-1; TRBD1 aligns across 7 bases. The germline CDR1 and CDR2 sequences are SEHNR and FQNEAQ (reference sequence). The CDR3 length is 15 residues. V gave up 1 base and J gave up 5 bases; unmatched junction bases: 7. The CDR3 coding sequence is TGTGCCAGCAGCTTAGAGACAGGGTTTCGGACTGAAGCTTTCTTT. Translating it yields CASSLETGFRTEAFF.

This clonotype was seen at least ten times. The J gene is TRBJ2-2, the V gene TRBV27; 8 bases fit TRBD2. Germline CDR1 MNHEY, CDR2 SMNVEV (reference sequence). This CDR3 contains 16 residues. Losses at the gene ends were 7 bases for V and 5 bases for J; bases not matched to a gene: 12. The CDR3 region is CASTMRPGGATGELFF. The CDR3 DNA is TGTGCCAGCACCATGAGGCCGGGGGGGGCTACCGGGGAGCTGTTTTTT.

This clonotype was found many times. The chain carries TRBV7-9 and TRBJ1-1; D is possibly TRBD1 (5 bases). Germline CDR1 and CDR2: SEHNR and FQNEAQ (reference sequence). This CDR3 contains 15 residues. V shed 6 bases and J shed 0 bases, with 14 bases lying between them. CDR3 sequence reads: CASSDRDRMNTEAFF. The CDR3, as DNA: TGTGCCAGCAGTGACCGGGACCGGATGAACACTGAAGCTTTCTTT.

This clonotype has ten or more counts. The chain is built from TRBV7-6 and TRBJ2-3; TRBD2 aligns across 9 bases. CDR1 is SGHVS and CDR2 is FNYEAQ in the germline V gene. The CDR3 is made up of 20 amino acids. V shed 1 base and J 3 bases; nucleotides not matched to a gene: 17. The CDR3, as DNA: TGTGCCAGCAGCTTAGGGCCCCTGGCGGGGGGGCCGATCCCTACAGATACGCAGTATTTT. Translating it yields CASSLGPLAGGPIPTDTQYF. The full variable domain, completed using reference TRBV7-6 and TRBJ2-3, is GAGVSQSPRYKVTKRGQDVALRCDPISGHVSLYWYRQALGQGPEFLTYFNYEAQQDKSGLPNDRFSAERPEGSISTLTIQRTEQRDSAMYRCASSLGPLAGGPIPTDTQYFGPGTRLTVL.

The rearrangement uses TRBV6-5 and TRBJ1-5, with 9 positions matching TRBD1. The CDR3 is 15 amino acids. The germline CDR1 and CDR2 sequences are MNHEY and SVGAGI. V lost 3 bases, J lost 3 bases, and 3 bases stayed unmatched. In DNA form, the CDR3 reads TGTGCCAGCAGTTATCGGACAGGGGTCAATCAGCCCCAGCATTTT. Translated: CASSYRTGVNQPQHF.

This chain joins TRBV7-9 and TRBJ1-1, with D unresolved. Germline values: CDR1 SEHNR, CDR2 FQNEAQ (reference sequence). Trimming cost V 5 bases and J 0 bases, with 13 bases left between them. This CDR3 spans 15 amino acids. The CDR3 loop reads CASSPVIAMNTEAFF. CDR3 sequence (DNA): TGTGCCAGCAGCCCCGTGATAGCGATGAACACTGAAGCTTTCTTT. The full variable domain, in which reference TRBV7-9 and TRBJ1-1 provide the parts outside the CDR3, is DTGVSQNPRHKITKRGQNVTFRCDPISEHNRLYWYRQTLGQGPEFLTYFQNEAQLEKSRLLSDRFSAERPKGSFSTLEIQRTEQGDSAMYLCASSPVIAMNTEAFFGQGTRLTVV.

This clonotype was counted between two and nine times. The chain joins TRBV11-2 to TRBJ2-7, with D unresolved. CDR1 is SGHAT, CDR2 FQNNGV, per germline. The germline V and J ends were trimmed by 0 bases and 2 bases, with 11 bases remaining between them. The CDR3 has 15 residues. The CDR3 coding sequence is TGTGCCAGCAGCTTAGATAAGTGGAAGACCTACGAGCAGTACTTC. It encodes CASSLDKWKTYEQYF.

The table lists this clonotype with many counts. The chain recombines TRBV7-9 with TRBJ1-5; 8 bases agree with TRBD1. The germline V gene has CDR1 SEHNR and CDR2 FQNEAQ (reference sequence). The CDR3 extends over 15 amino acids. Trimming removed 5 bases from V and 6 bases from J; junction bases left unmatched: 9. DNA for the CDR3: TGTGCCAGCAGCCTGACAGGGGCCGGCGGTCAGCCCCAGCATTTT. It translates to CASSLTGAGGQPQHF.

The rearrangement links TRBV19 to TRBJ1-1; 8 positions match TRBD1. V shed 6 bases and J 1 base; nucleotides not matched to a gene: 4. In germline, CDR1 is LNHDA, CDR2 SQIVND (reference sequence). This CDR3 has 14 residues. The CDR3 is CASRPDRANTEAFF. The CDR3 bases are TGTGCCAGTAGACCGGACAGGGCGAACACTGAAGCTTTCTTT.

CDR3 residues: CASSHKERGETQYF. The DNA for the CDR3 is TGCGCCAGCAGCCATAAGGAGAGGGGTGAGACCCAGTACTTC. V usage is TRBV5-1 and J usage is TRBJ2-5; D may be TRBD1 or TRBD2 (5 bases each). CDR3 length equals 14 residues. Germline CDR1 SGHRS, CDR2 YFSETQ. V was shortened by 4 bases and J by 5 bases, with 15 bases between the two germline ends.

This clonotype was seen repeatedly, ten times or more. This rearrangement joins TRBV7-3 to TRBJ2-1, with D possibly matching TRBD1 (5 bases). CDR1 and CDR2 from the germline V gene are SGHTA and FQGTGA. The CDR3 spans 15 residues. The V end was cut by 3 bases, the J end by 5 bases, with 14 bases between. The CDR3 DNA reads as TGTGCCAGCAGCTTGAGGAGACAGCCGGACAATGAGCAGTTCTTC. It specifies CASSLRRQPDNEQFF.

This clonotype has just a few counts. CDR3: CASSEGITRGYTF. CDR3 bases: TGCGCCAGCAGTGAGGGAATAACGCGGGGCTACACCTTC. The V gene is TRBV10-1, the J gene TRBJ1-2; D ambiguous. V lost 2 bases to trimming and J lost 8 bases, with 12 bases between them. This CDR3 region has 13 residues. Germline V gene lookup returns CDR1 WNHNN and CDR2 SYGVQD (reference sequence).

This clonotype was recorded many times. The chain recombines TRBV28 with TRBJ1-5; TRBD1 might be the D (6 bases). Between the trimmed V and J ends, which lost 10 bases and 0 bases, there was a span of 13 bases. Germline lookup yields CDR1 MDHEN and CDR2 SYDVKM. The CDR3 contains 14 residues. The CDR3 here is CAIHRVYSNQPQHF. The CDR3 nucleotides are TGTGCCATCCACAGGGTTTATAGCAATCAGCCCCAGCATTTT.

This clonotype has only a few counts. The chain is built from TRBV9 and TRBJ1-5; D is perhaps TRBD1 (5 bases). Per germline, CDR1 SGDLS and CDR2 YYNGEE. V lost 7 bases to trimming and J lost 6 bases, with 14 bases between them. The CDR3 contains 13 residues. The CDR3: CASGTTLGQPQHF. DNA of the CDR3: TGTGCCAGCGGGACTACCCTCGGTCAGCCCCAGCATTTT.

This clonotype appeared a few times. The V and J genes are TRBV19 and TRBJ2-7, with D possibly matching TRBD2 (6 bases). V gave up 6 bases and J gave up 7 bases, with 10 bases separating them. The germline V gene has CDR1 LNHDA and CDR2 SQIVND (reference sequence). The CDR3 is 11 amino acids. This CDR3 is CASSGGEEQYF. The DNA of the CDR3 is TGTGCCAGTAGCGGGGGAGAAGAGCAGTACTTC.

This clonotype has only a few counts. The rearrangement joins TRBV27 to TRBJ1-3; D gene unclear. The CDR3 is 14 amino acids. CDR1 is MNHEY and CDR2 is SMNVEV in the germline V gene (reference sequence). V was shortened by 3 bases and J by 1 base, with 7 bases between the two germline ends. CDR3 sequence: CASSFGRSGNTIYF. DNA of the CDR3: TGTGCCAGCAGTTTCGGCCGATCTGGAAACACCATATATTTT.

In its sample, this clonotype was seen a few times. The chain carries TRBV5-5 and TRBJ1-1; D not certain. The length of the CDR3 is 15 residues. Between the trimmed V and J ends, which lost 0 bases and 1 base, there was a span of 10 bases. From germline, CDR1 is SGHKS and CDR2 YYEKEE (reference sequence). In nucleotides, the CDR3 is TGTGCCAGCAGCTTGGCAGGTGGGAAGAACACTGAAGCTTTCTTT. Its protein is CASSLAGGKNTEAFF.

This clonotype showed up many times. The chain uses TRBV7-6 and TRBJ2-5, with TRBD1 identical over 9 bases. The CDR3 extends over 16 amino acids. V trimming: 3 bases; J trimming: 5 bases; junction bases outside the gene matches: 10. The germline gives CDR1 SGHVS, CDR2 FNYEAQ. The CDR3 nucleotides read TGTGCCAGCAGCTTTGCAGGACAGGGGAGATCGGAGACCCAGTACTTC. Translating gives CASSFAGQGRSETQYF.

This clonotype was seen many times. The chain joins TRBV11-2 to TRBJ2-7; 9 nucleotides align to TRBD2. Germline V lookup: CDR1 SGHAT, CDR2 FQNNGV. The CDR3 extends over 17 amino acids. The junction had 10 bases not matched to a gene; V was cut back by 1 base and J by 3 bases. The CDR3 loop is CASSLVAGDIMGYEQYF. CDR3 DNA: TGTGCCAGCAGCTTAGTAGCGGGGGACATTATGGGCTACGAGCAGTACTTC. Using reference TRBV11-2 and TRBJ2-7 for the parts outside the CDR3, the full variable domain is EAGVAQSPRYKIIEKRQSVAFWCNPISGHATLYWYQQILGQGPKLLIQFQNNGVVDDSQLPKDRFSAERLKGVDSTLKIQPAKLEDSAVYLCASSLVAGDIMGYEQYFGPGTRLTVT.

The genes are TRBV4-1 and TRBJ2-1; the match to TRBD2 covers 8 bases. The length of the CDR3 is 15 residues. Germline lookup yields CDR1 MGHRA and CDR2 YSYEKL. V gave up 1 base and J gave up 6 bases; unmatched junction bases: 5. CDR3: CASSQVAGGLNEQFF. The CDR3 DNA reads as TGCGCCAGCAGCCAAGTGGCGGGGGGTCTCAATGAGCAGTTCTTC.

This clonotype was observed at least ten times. The V call is TRBV15, the J call TRBJ1-1, with 9 bases fitting TRBD1. The CDR3 has 17 residues. Losses at the gene ends were 0 bases for V and 5 bases for J; bases not matched to a gene: 10. From germline, CDR1 is LNHNV and CDR2 YYDKDF (reference sequence). Here the CDR3 reads CATSRDGDRVGQTEAFF. For the CDR3, the DNA is TGTGCCACCAGCAGAGATGGGGACAGGGTTGGCCAAACTGAAGCTTTCTTT.

This clonotype came up many times. The V call is TRBV4-1, the J call TRBJ1-1; the D gene is possibly TRBD1 (5 bases). V was cut by 2 bases and J by 3 bases, with 13 bases left in between. This CDR3 is 15 amino acids long. In germline, CDR1 is MGHRA, CDR2 YSYEKL. DNA for the CDR3: TGCGCCAGCAGCCAAACCCAGGGAGGGGACACTGAAGCTTTCTTT. Its translation is CASSQTQGGDTEAFF.

The rearrangement uses TRBV19 and TRBJ2-1, with unresolved D. The germline V gene has CDR1 LNHDA and CDR2 SQIVND (reference sequence). V was trimmed by 3 bases and J by 1 base, leaving 7 bases between them. This CDR3 is built from 14 residues. CDR3 amino acids: CASSIDVSYNEQFF. In DNA form, the CDR3 reads TGTGCCAGTAGTATCGACGTTTCCTACAATGAGCAGTTCTTC.